One sample yielded the 14 T cell receptor beta chains listed below, sequenced in a study of blood T cell repertoires in COVID-19. Method: immunoSEQ multiplex PCR; TCRdb's copy keeps in-frame clones and lacks some. The sample includes 70,000 or so clones, around three quarters of them seen just once. The material sequenced was peripheral blood. The origin of the receptors is a human donor in a cohort sampled during active COVID-19.

In its sample, this clone was seen once. The V gene is TRBV29-1, the J gene TRBJ2-2; the match to TRBD2 covers 14 bases. Germline CDR1 SQVTM, CDR2 ANQGSEA. The CDR3 extends over 18 amino acids. J gave up 2 bases and V 4 bases, and 9 bases lay outside the gene matches. CDR3 DNA: TGCAGCGTTGGTGGGACTAGCGGGAGTTCGGGCAACACCGGGGAGCTGTTTTTT. Its protein product is CSVGGTSGSSGNTGELFF.

The rearrangement links TRBV18 to TRBJ2-3, with TRBD2 identical over 7 bases. Germline-derived CDR1 and CDR2 are KGHSH and LQKENI. CDR3 length equals 15 residues. J was trimmed by 1 base and V by 0 bases; bases with no gene match: 1. This CDR3 reads CASSPPAGGTDTQYF. The DNA of the CDR3 is TGTGCCAGCTCACCACCGGCGGGAGGCACAGATACGCAGTATTTT.

The chain is built from TRBV2 and TRBJ2-5, with 14 bases lining up with TRBD2. The germline V gene has CDR1 SNHLY and CDR2 FYNNEI. The trim removed 6 bases at V and 3 bases at J, leaving 3 bases unmatched. CDR3 length: 15 residues. CDR3 sequence: CASSRLAGGKETQYF. Here the CDR3 DNA reads TGTGCCAGCAGCCGACTAGCGGGAGGGAAAGAGACCCAGTACTTC.

The chain is built from TRBV2 and TRBJ1-4, with D perhaps matching TRBD1 (6 bases). The V gene lost 2 bases and the J gene lost 7 bases, with 14 bases spanning the gap. Germline loops: CDR1 SNHLY, CDR2 FYNNEI. This CDR3 spans 15 amino acids. The CDR3 reads CASSEQGLVSEKLFF. The DNA for the CDR3 is TGTGCCAGCAGTGAACAGGGGCTGGTGAGTGAAAAACTGTTTTTT.

V is TRBV2 and J is TRBJ2-6; 12 nucleotides align to TRBD1. The V and J ends lost 5 bases and 1 base, in that order; junction bases with no gene match: 12. The CDR3 consists of 20 residues. Germline values: CDR1 SNHLY, CDR2 FYNNEI. The CDR3 loop reads CASSSTGTGGASSGANVLTF. The CDR3 DNA follows: TGTGCCAGCAGTTCTACCGGGACAGGGGGCGCTTCGTCTGGGGCCAACGTCCTGACTTTC.

The chain employs TRBV10-3 and TRBJ2-3, with D possibly being TRBD1 (5 bases). V was trimmed by 2 bases and J by 5 bases, leaving 8 bases between them. The V gene's germline CDR1 is ENHRY and CDR2 SYGVKD. The CDR3 totals 13 residues. CDR3 DNA sequence: TGTGCCATCAGTGAGGGAAGGGGAGATACGCAGTATTTT. Translated: CAISEGRGDTQYF.

J is TRBJ1-4 and V is TRBV5-4; D may be TRBD1 (6 bases). Germline CDR1 and CDR2: SGHNT and YYREEE (reference sequence). Trimming shortened V by 3 bases and J by 5 bases, and 20 bases separated the two germline ends. The CDR3 is 17 residues long. The CDR3 nucleotides are TGTGCCAGCAGCTCCCCGGGGGGAGGACAGCAGAATGAAAAACTGTTTTTT. It encodes CASSSPGGGQQNEKLFF.

The rearrangement links TRBV7-2 to TRBJ2-5; TRBD1 is a possible D gene (6 bases). The CDR3 is 13 residues long. Per germline, CDR1 SGHTA and CDR2 FQGNSA. V dropped 2 bases and J dropped 5 bases, with 9 bases sitting between them. The CDR3 sequence is CASSLLGAETQYF. The CDR3 DNA follows: TGTGCCAGCAGCTTATTGGGGGCGGAGACCCAGTACTTC.

V is TRBV2 and J is TRBJ2-7; TRBD1 is a possible D gene (5 bases). This CDR3 spans 13 amino acids. V was cut by 6 bases and J by 5 bases, with 14 bases left in between. The germline gives CDR1 SNHLY, CDR2 FYNNEI. This chain's CDR3 is CASRGELPHEQYF. The CDR3 nucleotides are TGTGCCAGCAGAGGGGAACTCCCCCACGAGCAGTACTTC.

In its sample, this clone was seen once. The V call is TRBV27, the J call TRBJ1-1; TRBD1 aligns across 7 bases. The J segment lost 0 bases and the V segment lost 5 bases, leaving 9 bases of the junction unmatched. CDR3 size: 16 residues. Germline V gene data show CDR1 as MNHEY and CDR2 as SMNVEV (reference sequence). In nucleotides, the CDR3 is TGTGCCAGCAGTGCACAGGGGAGTAGGGTGAACACTGAAGCTTTCTTT. Residues: CASSAQGSRVNTEAFF.

The chain is built from TRBV4-1 and TRBJ2-3; 9 positions match TRBD1. Germline V gene sequence: CDR1 MGHRA, CDR2 YSYEKL. The CDR3 totals 16 residues. Unmatched junction bases numbered 5, after V lost 3 bases and J lost 1 base. The CDR3 region is CASSQPGQGRTDTQYF. For the CDR3, the DNA is TGCGCCAGCAGCCAGCCGGGACAGGGCCGCACAGATACGCAGTATTTT.

The chain is built from TRBV20-1 and TRBJ2-7; no clear D. CDR3 length: 11 residues. CDR1 is DFQATT, CDR2 SNEGSKA, per germline (reference sequence). Trimming left V 4 bases short and J 8 bases short, with 12 bases between. CDR3 bases: TGCAGTGCTATGGTCCTAAGCAAGCAGTACTTC. Amino acids: CSAMVLSKQYF.

CDR3 amino acids: CAWSADRGLGETQYF. The CDR3 DNA reads TGTGCCTGGAGCGCCGACAGGGGGCTCGGGGAGACCCAGTACTTC. This rearrangement joins TRBV30 to TRBJ2-5; 10 bases match TRBD1. V lost 3 bases, J lost 5 bases, and 9 bases stayed unmatched. The germline CDR1 and CDR2 sequences are GTSNPN and SVGIG (reference sequence). The CDR3 runs to 15 residues.

The table lists this clone with a few counts. Other nucleotide sequences from this sample produce the same CDR3. The chain links TRBV5-4 to TRBJ1-1; D gene unclear. Trimming cost V 4 bases and J 3 bases, with 7 bases left between them. This CDR3 region has 12 residues. CDR1 and CDR2 (germline): SGHNT, YYREEE (reference sequence). CDR3 loop: CASSPRDTEAFF. The DNA for the CDR3 is TGTGCCAGCAGCCCCCGCGACACTGAAGCTTTCTTT. Filled out from reference TRBV5-4 and TRBJ1-1, the complete variable domain reads ETGVTQSPTHLIKTRGQQVTLRCSSQSGHNTVSWYQQALGQGPQFIFQYYREEENGRGNFPPRFSGLQFPNYSSELNVNALELDDSALYLCASSPRDTEAFFGQGTRLTVV.